The rows below give T cell receptor beta chains drawn from one sample of a study of monozygotic twins with inflammatory bowel disease. TCRdb reworked the 5' RACE reads into one entry per CDR3 protein, no DNA. Found here are some 400,000 distinct CDR3 sequences; the top ten clones hold about 2.2%. Sequencing was carried out using blood. These receptors all come from a human donor with ulcerative colitis or Crohn's disease, or a healthy co-twin of an affected twin (not recorded which). CDR3s include the opening cysteine and the closing phenylalanine or tryptophan.

j_gene | v_gene | CDR3aa
TRBJ1-2 | TRBV12-3/TRBV12-4 | CASSSLGHSYGYTF
TRBJ2-1 | TRBV14 | CASSQTSGSLEQFF
TRBJ1-6 | TRBV7-9 | CASSLTGEGTPLHF
TRBJ2-7 | TRBV30 | CAWSHRVLSYEQYF
TRBJ1-6 | TRBV11-2 | CASSRQGGSSYNSPLHF
TRBJ2-2 | TRBV7-3 | CASSGQDDTGELFF
TRBJ1-4 | TRBV10-3 | CATRLRVNEKLFF
TRBJ2-5 | TRBV20-1 | CSARDDARLAGGFDF
TRBJ2-7 | TRBV5-1 | CASREYRGPYEQYF
TRBJ1-1 | TRBV6-6 | CASSYSPWGGEAFF
TRBJ2-3 | TRBV2 | CASSEAVTSGSTDTQYF
TRBJ2-3 | TRBV29-1 | CSVEILSGDTQYF
TRBJ1-1 | TRBV27 | CASRVQGSRTEAFF
TRBJ2-5 | TRBV4-2 | CASSQPQTGGETQYF
TRBJ1-5 | TRBV28 | CASRRPRAPNQPQHF